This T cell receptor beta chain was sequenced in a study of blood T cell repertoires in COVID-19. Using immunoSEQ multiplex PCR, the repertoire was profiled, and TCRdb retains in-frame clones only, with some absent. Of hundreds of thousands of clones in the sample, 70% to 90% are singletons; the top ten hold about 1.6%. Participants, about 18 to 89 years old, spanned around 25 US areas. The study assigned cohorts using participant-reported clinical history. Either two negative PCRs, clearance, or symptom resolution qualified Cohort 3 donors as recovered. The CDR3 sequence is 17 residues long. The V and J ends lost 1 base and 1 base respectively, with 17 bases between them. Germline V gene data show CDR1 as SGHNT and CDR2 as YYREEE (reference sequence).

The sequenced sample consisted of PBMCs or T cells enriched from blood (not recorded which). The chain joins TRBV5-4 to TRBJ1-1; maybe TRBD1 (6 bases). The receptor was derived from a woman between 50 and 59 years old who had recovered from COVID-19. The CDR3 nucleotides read TGTGCCAGCAGCTTGTTGGGGACAAAGAAAAGGAACACTGAAGCTTTCTTT. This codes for CASSLLGTKKRNTEAFF.